This is a list of T cell receptor beta chains from one sample in a study of monozygotic twins with inflammatory bowel disease. For each CDR3 protein, TCRdb gives one entry from its re-call of the 5' RACE reads, without DNA. Its listing shows approximately 210,000 distinct CDR3 sequences. What was sequenced was blood. Source of these receptors: a human donor with ulcerative colitis or Crohn's disease, or a healthy co-twin of an affected twin (not recorded which). Each CDR3 is given with its conserved first and last residue.

TRBV2	TRBJ2-5	CASSKGQLEETQYF
TRBV15	TRBJ2-1	CATSGLDEQFF
TRBV3-1	TRBJ2-1	CASSPVWSALPSYNEQFF
TRBV20-1	TRBJ1-2	CSALWGHANYGYTF
TRBV5-1	TRBJ1-3	CASRQDSYISGNTIYF
TRBV5-4	TRBJ2-5	CASSSGTGRVQETQYF
TRBV5-6	TRBJ2-5	CASSFFRTGQETQYF
TRBV7-2	TRBJ2-6	CASSIRLAVLSGANVLTF
TRBV6-1	TRBJ2-4	CASRPTSGLAKNIQYF
TRBV27	TRBJ2-7	CASSLRAPYEQYF
TRBV7-2	TRBJ1-5	CASSSSLDQPQHF
TRBV7-2	TRBJ1-2	CASSGGTELNYGYTF
TRBV7-3	TRBJ2-1	CASSPQAGESYNEQFF
TRBV7-2	TRBJ2-7	CASSLGTSGSEQYF
TRBV12-3/TRBV12-4	TRBJ2-1	CASSPYRTSGKRYNEQFF
TRBV7-8	TRBJ2-7	CASSYRDSPYEQYF
TRBV20-1	TRBJ2-1	CSAYDRGGSYNEQFF
TRBV6-1	TRBJ2-5	CASSGEGRVGETQYF
TRBV25-1	TRBJ1-2	CASSGSRGLSF
TRBV28	TRBJ2-1	CASSLIGFSYNEQFF
TRBV5-1	TRBJ2-3	CASSLDLADTDTQYF
TRBV24-1	TRBJ2-7	CATSDFNGGPCFEQYF
TRBV28	TRBJ1-2	CASSLLPVANYGYTF
TRBV7-2	TRBJ2-2	CASSFTSNTGELFF
TRBV5-1	TRBJ2-6	CASSPGLLSSGANVLTF
TRBV12-3/TRBV12-4	TRBJ1-2	CASRTGEGTNYGYTF
TRBV4-1	TRBJ2-7	CASSQEGAGKYEQYF
TRBV27	TRBJ2-7	CASKGFLGGEQYF
TRBV3-1	TRBJ2-1	CASSQEGRGPYNEQFF
TRBV4-2	TRBJ2-3	CASSQGLAGDGTDTQYF
TRBV6-5	TRBJ2-2	CASSYSNSAGELFF
TRBV20-1	TRBJ1-4	CSAREGGDRLF
TRBV4-1	TRBJ2-3	CASSQAPLQDTQYF
TRBV6-5	TRBJ1-1	CASSYGGQAANTEAFF
TRBV28	TRBJ2-5	CASSPPSGRRGETQYF
TRBV7-3	TRBJ1-2	CASSSTGGDVPHYF
TRBV7-8	TRBJ1-1	CASSLRDRVNTEAFF
TRBV30	TRBJ2-7	CAWTTGATYEQYF
TRBV4-2	TRBJ1-5	CASSQEDRLNQPQHF
TRBV27	TRBJ2-2	CASAPFSFREANTGELFF
TRBV15	TRBJ2-3	CATSSVRGSDTQYF
TRBV15	TRBJ1-6	CATSREQTYNSPLHF
TRBV4-1	TRBJ2-5	CASSQEGGDKETQYF
TRBV12-3/TRBV12-4	TRBJ2-3	CASSLLGQPTRDTQYF
TRBV5-1	TRBJ2-3	CASSLGRQGADTQYF
TRBV11-3	TRBJ2-3	CASSLGGAHTDTQYF
TRBV7-2	TRBJ2-5	CASRPRLAGGGETQYF
TRBV27	TRBJ1-5	CASSLAGRRDQPQHF
TRBV27	TRBJ2-3	CASSALLAVGVDTQYF
TRBV5-1	TRBJ2-2	CASSLEGSGVEAGELFF